This TCR beta chain was sequenced during a study of T cells in Graves' hyperthyroidism and ophthalmopathy. The study, taken as a whole, reports: The authors' 13 V-J model separated ophthalmopathy from stable hyperthyroidism.

This clonotype was found many times. Its antigen is still unknown. Amplified regions were TCR beta CDR3 sequences from RNA transcripts. Initially, a first-round RT-PCR of the TCR CDR3 employed the HTBI primer set. TCRdb re-derived calls from the multiplex PCR reads in MiXCR, one entry per CDR3 protein. Of 300,000 to 500,000 distinct CDR3 sequences listed, 15% are singletons. Germline V CDR1 and CDR2: SEHNR, FQNEAQ (reference sequence). Trimming removed 3 bases from V and 2 bases from J, with 13 bases in between. The CDR3 loop spans 15 amino acids. Sequencing was done on a sample of blood. This chain uses TRBV7-9 with TRBJ2-5; a possible D gene is TRBD1 (5 bases). The receptor was isolated from a woman aged 30 to 39 with Graves' hyperthyroidism. DNA of the CDR3: TGTGCCAGCAGCTTTGTAACAGGCGCGCAAGAGACCCAGTACTTC. It codes for CASSFVTGAQETQYF.